Described below is a single T cell receptor (beta chain) sequence and its context. CDR1 and CDR2 from the germline V gene are MDHEN and SYDVKM. The CDR3 length is 16 residues. Trimming cost V 10 bases and J 2 bases; bases outside gene matches: 10. TCRdb's copy holds only in-frame clones and misses some; the assay was immunoSEQ multiplex PCR. The sample consists of under 2.5 million clones, roughly 92% of them appearing once. This sample was included in a study of shared clonotypes between healthy human individuals. This sequence joins TRBV28 and TRBJ2-2; 10 bases map to TRBD2. The TCR originated in a man between 18 and 35 years old in good health. Some clones in this sample may be carry-over from other donors' samples. The sequencing input was naive CD4+ T cells from PBMCs. Subset here: CD45RA+ positively selected. Written as DNA, the CDR3 is TGTGCCACCCGGGGACTAGCGAGTTTAAACACCGGGGAGCTGTTTTTT. This gives the protein CATRGLASLNTGELFF. Full variable domain (outside the CDR3, taken from reference TRBV28 and TRBJ2-2): DVKVTQSSRYLVKRTGEKVFLECVQDMDHENMFWYRQDPGLGLRLIYFSYDVKMKEKGDIPEGYSVSREKKERFSLILESASTNQTSMYLCATRGLASLNTGELFFGEGSRLTVL.